This section outlines one T cell receptor (beta chain) sequence together with its context. CDR1 is LNHDA, CDR2 SQIVND, per germline (reference sequence). The CDR3 loop spans 13 amino acids. The V gene end was trimmed by 7 bases and the J gene end by 4 bases; junction bases not matched to a gene: 6. These data are taken from a study of blood T cell repertoires in COVID-19. About the study: Acute and convalescent COVID-19 samples came from the United States, Italy and Spain. T cells, B-cell-depleted T cells, or PBMCs provided the cDNA or gDNA that served as material.

Original processing notes: Quantification of nucleated cells was approximated via reference gene primer amplification. Data came from immunoSEQ multiplex PCR; TCRdb stores just in-frame clones and leaves some out. V and J calls and clone size follow that table, whereas D and trimming were derived from the DNA. This sample carries 110,000 to 150,000 clones, 79% of them seen once, and the ten largest clones take under 10%. Sequencing used peripheral blood. The chain uses TRBV19 and TRBJ1-2; 7 nucleotides line up with TRBD1. The TCR sequence derives from a man aged 50 to 60 with active or convalescent COVID-19. The CDR3 is CASISDRSYGYTF. DNA for the CDR3: TGTGCCAGTATTTCGGACAGGTCCTATGGCTACACCTTC.